This T cell receptor (beta chain) was retrieved from a study of blood T cell repertoires in COVID-19. In the study overall: The study drew acute and convalescent COVID-19 samples from the United States, Italy and Spain.

Original data processing: The authors estimated nucleated cell counts from reference gene primer amplification. Method: immunoSEQ multiplex PCR; TCRdb's copy keeps in-frame clones and lacks some. V and J calls and clone size come straight from that table; D and trimming were deduced from the DNA. The sample holds more than 100,000 clones, around 92% seen once. The sequence was collected from a woman aged 55-70 years with acute or convalescent COVID-19. The sequencing sample was made of peripheral blood.

The CDR3 region has the DNA TGTGCCAGCACCCCGCCGGGCGGGATGTCAAATGAGCAGTTCTTC. This sequence encodes CASTPPGGMSNEQFF. V is TRBV5-8 and J is TRBJ2-1; a possible D gene is TRBD2 (6 bases). Germline V gives CDR1 SGHTS, CDR2 YDEGEE. The ends were cut back, 6 bases at V and 7 bases at J, with 20 bases in the middle. The CDR3 loop spans 15 amino acids.